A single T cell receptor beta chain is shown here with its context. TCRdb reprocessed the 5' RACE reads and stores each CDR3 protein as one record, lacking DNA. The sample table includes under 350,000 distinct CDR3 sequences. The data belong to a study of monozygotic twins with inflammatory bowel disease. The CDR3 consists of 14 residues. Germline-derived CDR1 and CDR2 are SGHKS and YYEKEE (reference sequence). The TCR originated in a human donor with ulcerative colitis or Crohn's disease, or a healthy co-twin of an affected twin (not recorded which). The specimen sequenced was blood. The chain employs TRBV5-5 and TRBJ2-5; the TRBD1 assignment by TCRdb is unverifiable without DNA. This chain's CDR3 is CASSFLVQQETQYF. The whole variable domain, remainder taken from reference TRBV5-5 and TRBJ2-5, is DAGVTQSPTHLIKTRGQQVTLRCSPISGHKSVSWYQQVLGQGPQFIFQYYEKEERGRGNFPDRFSARQFPNYSSELNVNALLLGDSALYLCASSFLVQQETQYFGPGTRLLVL.